The 25 T cell receptor beta chains below all came from one sample that was sequenced in a study of radiation and T cells in renal cell carcinoma (dated by TCRdb to about 2020). The intended sense of this specimen's time point label: blood 2 weeks post-SBRT. The treatment or condition label, as the study defines it: 15 Gy SBRT to primary tumor, nephrectomy 4 weeks later. Libraries were made using the immunoSEQ multiplex PCR assay. Imported from immuneACCESS, the table was reduced by TCRdb to in-frame sequences with V and J called. These copies leave out some clones; in studies compared against another copy, an unresolved V gene accounts for under half, and the cause of the remainder is not known. This sample gives roughly 78,000 clones in total; roughly 87% of them show up just once. The ten largest clones add up to approximately 6.4% of the sample. The sequenced sample was blood, obtained from a patient whose treatment included radiotherapy and nephrectomy. Every receptor here comes from a man in his 60s with renal cell carcinoma.

The chain couples TRBV19 to TRBJ2-7, with D possibly matching TRBD2 (5 bases). The CDR3 is 14 residues long. V lost 3 bases and J lost 4, with 13 bases in between. Germline V gene data show CDR1 as LNHDA and CDR2 as SQIVND (reference sequence). For the CDR3, the DNA is TGTGCCAGTAGTATTCCGGGAATCGGGTACGAGCAGTACTTC. Its translation is CASSIPGIGYEQYF.

This chain connects TRBV27 to TRBJ2-7; 9 bases agree with TRBD1. CDR3 length: 14 amino acids. Losses at the gene ends were 2 bases for V and 4 bases for J; bases not matched to a gene: 3. Germline V lookup: CDR1 MNHEY, CDR2 SMNVEV (reference sequence). The CDR3 sequence: CASSLGQGYYEQYF. DNA of the CDR3: TGTGCCAGCAGTTTAGGACAGGGGTATTACGAGCAGTACTTC.

This clone has a handful of counts. Other DNA sequences within the sample encode an identical CDR3. This chain uses TRBV19 with TRBJ2-3; D is unclear. Per germline, CDR1 LNHDA and CDR2 SQIVND (reference sequence). The length of the CDR3 is 13 residues. The ends were cut back, 6 bases at V and 0 bases at J, with 7 bases in the middle. CDR3 residues: CASRPTSTDTQYF. The CDR3 coding sequence is TGTGCCAGTAGACCCACTAGCACAGATACGCAGTATTTT.

The rearrangement uses TRBV6-1 and TRBJ2-2; 7 bases line up with TRBD1. V trimming: 4 bases; J trimming: 0 bases; junction bases outside the gene matches: 8. The CDR3 is 17 residues long. Germline V gene data show CDR1 as MNHNS and CDR2 as SASEGT. DNA for the CDR3: TGTGCCAGCAGTGCCGACCCGGGACAGACGAACACCGGGGAGCTGTTTTTT. Amino acid sequence: CASSADPGQTNTGELFF.

The J gene is TRBJ2-3, the V gene TRBV5-1; the match to TRBD1 covers 8 bases. The CDR3 extends over 15 amino acids. J lost 3 bases, V lost 4 bases, and 7 bases had no gene match. Looked up from germline, CDR1 is SGHRS and CDR2 is YFSETQ. CDR3 bases: TGCGCCAGCAGCATCGACAGGGGAAGGACAGATACGCAGTATTTT. Its translation: CASSIDRGRTDTQYF.

This clone was seen once. V and J are TRBV7-9 and TRBJ2-1; no clear D. Trimming removed 0 bases from V and 3 bases from J, with 6 bases in between. The CDR3 covers 14 residues. The germline V gene encodes CDR1 SEHNR and CDR2 FQNEAQ (reference sequence). The CDR3 protein is CASSLAAYYNEQFF. The CDR3 coding sequence is TGTGCCAGCAGCTTAGCTGCGTACTACAATGAGCAGTTCTTC.

The genes are TRBV11-2 and TRBJ1-4, with D possibly matching TRBD1 (6 bases). Trimming removed 4 bases from V and 7 bases from J, with 16 bases in between. The CDR3 has 15 residues. Germline CDR1 reads SGHAT; CDR2 reads FQNNGV. Here the CDR3 reads CASSSRGGMGEKLFF. The DNA of the CDR3 is TGTGCCAGCAGCTCCAGGGGAGGAATGGGTGAAAAACTGTTTTTT.

The chain carries TRBV28 and TRBJ2-3; D unclear. V was trimmed by 2 bases and J by 5 bases, leaving 8 bases between them. The length of the CDR3 is 13 residues. In germline, CDR1 is MDHEN, CDR2 SYDVKM. This CDR3 is CASSLMVGDTQYF. The CDR3 nucleotides are TGTGCCAGCAGTTTAATGGTTGGAGATACGCAGTATTTT.

The chain uses TRBV5-1 and TRBJ2-4; TRBD1 aligns across 7 bases. The germline gives CDR1 SGHRS, CDR2 YFSETQ. V dropped 4 bases and J dropped 7; count of bases not matched to a gene: 14. The CDR3 extends over 16 amino acids. CDR3 residues: CASSPDQQGQANIQYF. The CDR3 DNA is TGCGCCAGCAGCCCCGACCAACAAGGACAGGCGAACATTCAGTACTTC. Full variable domain (outside the CDR3, taken from reference TRBV5-1 and TRBJ2-4): KAGVTQTPRYLIKTRGQQVTLSCSPISGHRSVSWYQQTPGQGLQFLFEYFSETQRNKGNFPGRFSGRQFSNSRSEMNVSTLELGDSALYLCASSPDQQGQANIQYFGAGTRLSVL.

The V call is TRBV27, the J call TRBJ2-3, with 14 bases identical to TRBD2. V lost 5 bases, J lost 0 bases, and 4 bases stayed unmatched. There are 17 residues in the CDR3. Germline CDR1 is MNHEY and CDR2 is SMNVEV (reference sequence). CDR3 in amino acids: CASSGLAGGGSTDTQYF. The CDR3, as DNA: TGTGCCAGCAGTGGACTAGCGGGAGGAGGGAGCACAGATACGCAGTATTTT.

As regards this clone: At one end the junction does not follow the germline gene, possibly because of a read error. CDR3 bases: TGTGTCATCAGTGAGCGGGGGGCCGACACCGGGGAGCTGTTTTTT. Its protein product is CVISERGADTGELFF. The chain has TRBV10-3 and TRBJ2-2; TRBD2 agrees at 9 bases. Germline CDR1 and CDR2: ENHRY and SYGVKD. This CDR3 comprises 15 residues.

The chain links TRBV6-6 to TRBJ2-1, with D unresolved. Trimming removed 2 bases at V and 8 bases at J, with 19 bases between. This CDR3 has 16 amino acids. Germline CDR1 reads MNHNY; CDR2 reads SVGAGI (reference sequence). CDR3 DNA: TGTGCCAGCAGTTACCAGGCTAGAGGTAGTAAAGATGAGCAGTTCTTC. Residues: CASSYQARGSKDEQFF.

This chain joins TRBV28 and TRBJ1-3; no reliable D call. The CDR3 runs 14 residues. The germline V and J ends were trimmed by 2 bases and 4 bases, with 9 bases remaining between them. Germline V gene lookup returns CDR1 MDHEN and CDR2 SYDVKM. The CDR3, as DNA: TGTGCCAGCAGTTTAGGAAACGGAGGAAACACCATATATTTT. Amino acids: CASSLGNGGNTIYF.

The V call is TRBV19, the J call TRBJ1-5; D perhaps matches TRBD1 (6 bases). The germline V and J ends were trimmed by 4 bases and 7 bases, with 14 bases remaining between them. The CDR3 sequence is 14 residues long. Germline-derived CDR1 and CDR2 are LNHDA and SQIVND (reference sequence). As DNA, the CDR3 is TGTGCCAGTAGTACGACAGGAGCTAAGCAGCCCCAGCATTTT. Translated: CASSTTGAKQPQHF.

The rearrangement joins TRBV29-1 to TRBJ1-1, with 7 bases fitting TRBD1. V lost 7 bases and J lost 0; bases outside the gene matches: 5. The V gene's germline CDR1 is SQVTM and CDR2 ANQGSEA. This CDR3 has 13 amino acids. The CDR3 nucleotides read TGCAGCGAACGGGACAGCATGAACACTGAAGCTTTCTTT. It encodes CSERDSMNTEAFF.

The genes are TRBV6-5 and TRBJ2-7; TRBD1 aligns across 8 bases. The CDR3 covers 14 residues. In germline, CDR1 is MNHEY, CDR2 SVGAGI. V was pared by 6 bases and J by 6 bases, with 10 bases of the junction left unmatched. This chain's CDR3 is CASSDQGAQSEQYF. The CDR3 coding sequence is TGTGCCAGCAGCGATCAGGGGGCTCAGTCCGAGCAGTACTTC.

The chain recombines TRBV28 with TRBJ1-1, with D possibly being TRBD1 (6 bases). CDR3 size: 14 residues. Per the germline V gene, CDR1 is MDHEN and CDR2 is SYDVKM. Trimming removed 10 bases at V and 10 bases at J, with 25 bases between. This chain's CDR3 is CATQQGGTATIAFF. The CDR3 region has the DNA TGTGCCACCCAACAGGGCGGGACCGCTACTATAGCTTTCTTT.

The chain has TRBV27 and TRBJ1-1; D might be TRBD1 (5 bases). Germline CDR1 MNHEY, CDR2 SMNVEV (reference sequence). The CDR3 length is 13 residues. V was pared by 6 bases and J by 1 base, with 9 bases between. CDR3 amino acids: CASSGTPNTEAFF. As DNA, the CDR3 is TGTGCCAGCAGCGGGACGCCGAACACTGAAGCTTTCTTT.

V and J are TRBV29-1 and TRBJ2-7, with TRBD2 identical over 14 bases. V was pared by 4 bases and J by 4 bases, with 3 bases of the junction left unmatched. CDR1 is SQVTM, CDR2 ANQGSEA, per germline. This CDR3 contains 14 residues. CDR3 region: CSVAGTSGGYEQYF. The DNA for the CDR3 is TGCAGCGTTGCAGGGACTAGCGGGGGATACGAGCAGTACTTC.

In its sample, this clone was seen a few times. J is TRBJ2-3 and V is TRBV18; D might be TRBD1 (5 bases). This CDR3 region has 14 residues. V lost 1 base and J 2 bases, leaving 7 bases between the germline ends. Germline lookup yields CDR1 KGHSH and CDR2 LQKENI. CDR3 nucleotide sequence: TGTGCCAGCTCACCACAGGGGTCCACAGATACGCAGTATTTT. Its translation is CASSPQGSTDTQYF.

The chain employs TRBV6-5 and TRBJ2-7; the D call may be TRBD1 or TRBD2 (5 bases each). Germline CDR1 is MNHEY and CDR2 is SVGAGI. The V and J ends lost 0 bases and 9 bases respectively, with 15 bases between them. The CDR3 consists of 14 residues. CDR3 nucleotide sequence: TGTGCCAGCAGTTACTCGCAGTCCCGGGACCTGCAGTACTTC. Its translation is CASSYSQSRDLQYF.

This clone was observed a single time. The chain recombines TRBV5-1 with TRBJ2-1; 10 nucleotides line up with TRBD2. Germline V lookup: CDR1 SGHRS, CDR2 YFSETQ. Unmatched junction bases numbered 3, after V lost 6 bases and J lost 0 bases. The CDR3 loop spans 15 amino acids. CDR3 region: CASTSSGSSYNEQFF. The CDR3, as DNA: TGCGCCAGCACCTCTAGCGGGAGCTCCTACAATGAGCAGTTCTTC. Filled out from reference TRBV5-1 and TRBJ2-1, the complete variable domain reads KAGVTQTPRYLIKTRGQQVTLSCSPISGHRSVSWYQQTPGQGLQFLFEYFSETQRNKGNFPGRFSGRQFSNSRSEMNVSTLELGDSALYLCASTSSGSSYNEQFFGPGTRLTVL.

This clone has a single count. The V gene is TRBV4-1, the J gene TRBJ2-5; tentative D call: TRBD1 (5 bases). This CDR3 is 16 amino acids long. In germline, CDR1 is MGHRA, CDR2 YSYEKL. V gave up 1 base and J gave up 4 bases, with 16 bases separating them. The CDR3 reads CASSQGPGQRGETQYF. In DNA form, the CDR3 reads TGCGCCAGCAGCCAAGGACCAGGGCAAAGGGGAGAGACCCAGTACTTC.

The chain carries TRBV5-3 and TRBJ1-5; weak D call: TRBD1 (5 bases). TRBV5-3 is labeled an ORF, and its function is uncertain. V dropped 7 bases and J dropped 9 bases, with 26 bases sitting between them. This CDR3 spans 16 amino acids. CDR3 residues: CARVWRDGGEDWPQHF. The CDR3 bases are TGTGCCAGAGTATGGAGAGACGGGGGGGAAGATTGGCCCCAGCATTTT.

The chain is built from TRBV7-2 and TRBJ1-2; 7 bases are shared with TRBD1. J lost 0 bases, V lost 5 bases, and 6 bases had no gene match. This CDR3 contains 15 residues. Germline V gives CDR1 SGHTA, CDR2 FQGNSA. CDR3 bases: TGTGCCAGCAGCCAATGGACAGGCTCTAACTATGGCTACACCTTC. Its translation is CASSQWTGSNYGYTF.